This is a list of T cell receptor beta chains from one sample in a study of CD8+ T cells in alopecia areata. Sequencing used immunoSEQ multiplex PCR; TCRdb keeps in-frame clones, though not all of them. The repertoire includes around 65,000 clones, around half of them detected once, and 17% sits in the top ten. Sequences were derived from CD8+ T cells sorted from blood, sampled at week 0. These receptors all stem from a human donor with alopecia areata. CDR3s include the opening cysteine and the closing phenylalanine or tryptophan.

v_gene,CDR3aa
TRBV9,CASSVLSSGPSTDTQYF
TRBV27,CASSFTSGEEYF
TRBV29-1,CSVGRNTGELFF
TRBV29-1,CSVGTSGSWDEQYF
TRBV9,CASSVGTSYEQYF
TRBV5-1,CASRIGGGSEQYF
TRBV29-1,CSVDTSDSYEQYF
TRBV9,CASSQGQGPPYEQYF
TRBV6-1,CASSEWGLAGIYNEQFF
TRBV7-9,CASSSWTTGQETQYF